Following are 16 T cell receptor beta chains from one sample sequenced in a study of blood T cell repertoires in COVID-19. Some clones are missing from TCRdb's copy, which holds only in-frame ones; the method was immunoSEQ multiplex PCR. The sample contains about 330,000 clones, approximately 88% of which appear only once. Sequenced material: peripheral blood. The origin of the receptors is a man aged 30 to 39 with COVID-19, enrolled during active disease.

This chain connects TRBV7-2 to TRBJ2-7; TRBD2 aligns across 12 bases. Trimming cost V 4 bases and J 7 bases; bases outside gene matches: 17. CDR1 and CDR2 (germline): SGHTA, FQGNSA. There are 18 residues in the CDR3. Written as DNA, the CDR3 is TGTGCCAGCAGCTACGGACAGGGGAGGGGGACTAGCGGGCGTGAGCAGTACTTC. As protein: CASSYGQGRGTSGREQYF.

V is TRBV9 and J is TRBJ1-2; weak D call: TRBD1 (5 bases). The V and J ends lost 0 bases and 6 bases respectively, with 15 bases between them. In germline, CDR1 is SGDLS, CDR2 YYNGEE. CDR3 length: 15 amino acids. CDR3: CASSVALGPGDGYTF. CDR3 DNA sequence: TGTGCCAGCAGCGTAGCACTTGGCCCGGGGGATGGCTACACCTTC.

The rearrangement links TRBV4-1 to TRBJ1-1; D remains ambiguous. Per the germline V gene, CDR1 is MGHRA and CDR2 is YSYEKL. This CDR3 comprises 16 residues. The V end was cut by 4 bases, the J end by 5 bases, with 20 bases between. The CDR3 reads CASSRAMIQERTEAFF. In nucleotides, the CDR3 is TGCGCCAGCAGCCGAGCCATGATTCAGGAACGGACTGAAGCTTTCTTT.

The gene calls are TRBV7-2 and TRBJ2-7, with D possibly matching TRBD2 (5 bases). The CDR3 sequence is 14 residues long. The V end lost 3 bases, the J end lost 3 bases, and 12 bases lay between the germline ends. CDR1 is SGHTA, CDR2 FQGNSA, per germline. The CDR3 nucleotides read TGTGCCAGCAGCTTTTTTGTAGGACTCTACGAGCAGTACTTC. It yields the protein CASSFFVGLYEQYF.

This clone was seen once. The chain has TRBV7-3 and TRBJ2-5; D unresolved. The CDR3 runs 13 residues. Trimming shortened V by 4 bases and J by 1 base, and 7 bases separated the two germline ends. Germline V gives CDR1 SGHTA, CDR2 FQGTGA. The CDR3 loop reads CASSSRRQETQYF. The CDR3 nucleotides are TGTGCCAGCAGCTCTAGGCGCCAAGAGACCCAGTACTTC.

This chain uses TRBV19 with TRBJ1-1; the match to TRBD1 covers 7 bases. CDR1 and CDR2 (germline): LNHDA, SQIVND (reference sequence). The CDR3 extends over 13 amino acids. J was trimmed by 3 bases and V by 5 bases; bases with no gene match: 3. The CDR3 loop is CASSADRDTEAFF. CDR3 bases: TGTGCCAGTAGTGCCGACAGGGACACTGAAGCTTTCTTT. The full variable domain, its missing parts supplied by reference TRBV19 and TRBJ1-1, is DGGITQSPKYLFRKEGQNVTLSCEQNLNHDAMYWYRQDPGQGLRLIYYSQIVNDFQKGDIAEGYSVSREKKESFPLTVTSAQKNPTAFYLCASSADRDTEAFFGQGTRLTVV.

The V call is TRBV24-1, the J call TRBJ2-1, with 10 bases aligning to TRBD2. The CDR3 totals 15 residues. CDR1 and CDR2 (germline): KGHDR, SFDVKD. The trim removed 7 bases at V and 1 base at J, leaving 3 bases unmatched. As DNA, the CDR3 is TGTGCCACCAGCTTAGCGGGAGGTTCCTACAATGAGCAGTTCTTC. Its translation is CATSLAGGSYNEQFF.

V usage is TRBV28 and J usage is TRBJ2-2; D is undetermined. Germline V CDR1 and CDR2: MDHEN, SYDVKM. V lost 5 bases, J lost 1 base, and 14 bases lay in between. This CDR3 comprises 16 residues. CDR3 DNA sequence: TGTGCCAGCAGTCCCGCTCCTCTCGGGAACACCGGGGAGCTGTTTTTT. Protein product: CASSPAPLGNTGELFF.

This clone was recorded a few times. The CDR3 spells CASSPDYNAGELFF. As DNA, the CDR3 is TGTGCCAGCAGTCCGGACTATAACGCCGGGGAGCTGTTTTTT. The J gene is TRBJ2-2, the V gene TRBV27, with a tentative D call TRBD2 (6 bases). Germline loops: CDR1 MNHEY, CDR2 SMNVEV (reference sequence). V was clipped by 5 bases and J by 6 bases, with 13 bases between them. This CDR3 has 14 residues.

V is TRBV7-3 and J is TRBJ1-1; D is perhaps TRBD1 (5 bases). The V and J ends lost 2 bases and 0 bases respectively, with 13 bases between them. This CDR3 comprises 16 residues. Germline V gene sequence: CDR1 SGHTA, CDR2 FQGTGA. DNA of the CDR3: TGTGCCAGCAGCTTAGGAGGCGGGGGAATGAACACTGAAGCTTTCTTT. Amino acids: CASSLGGGGMNTEAFF.

Worth noting for this clone: This sample also contains other DNA sequences that code for the same CDR3. The rearrangement links TRBV18 to TRBJ1-5; 12 nucleotides agree with TRBD1. Germline-derived CDR1 and CDR2 are KGHSH and LQKENI. J was trimmed by 6 bases and V by 3 bases; bases with no gene match: 0. This CDR3 contains 14 residues. CDR3 residues: CASSPGQGAQPQHF. CDR3 nucleotides: TGTGCCAGCTCACCGGGACAGGGGGCTCAGCCCCAGCATTTT.

The gene calls are TRBV29-1 and TRBJ1-1; 7 bases are a match to TRBD1. V was pared by 7 bases and J by 3 bases, with 2 bases of the junction left unmatched. Germline CDR1 SQVTM, CDR2 ANQGSEA. CDR3 length: 11 residues. The CDR3 DNA follows: TGCAGCGGTACAGGGGACACTGAAGCTTTCTTT. It translates to CSGTGDTEAFF.

This chain connects TRBV7-9 to TRBJ2-5; D call uncertain. Germline V CDR1 and CDR2: SEHNR, FQNEAQ (reference sequence). The CDR3 has 14 residues. V gave up 5 bases and J gave up 1 base, with 11 bases separating them. CDR3 residues: CASSPHLPQETQYF. CDR3 sequence (DNA): TGTGCCAGCAGCCCCCACTTACCCCAAGAGACCCAGTACTTC.

The chain carries TRBV30 and TRBJ1-6, with a tentative D call TRBD1 (6 bases). V lost 5 bases and J 4 bases, leaving 15 bases between the germline ends. The CDR3 length is 15 residues. Germline V gene lookup returns CDR1 GTSNPN and CDR2 SVGIG (reference sequence). The CDR3 loop reads CAWEAGDPYNSPLHF. In nucleotides, the CDR3 is TGTGCCTGGGAGGCAGGGGACCCTTATAATTCACCCCTCCACTTT.

The rearrangement links TRBV19 to TRBJ2-1, with 9 bases aligning to TRBD2. The CDR3 covers 16 residues. With 0 bases clipped from V and 8 bases from J, the junction kept 8 bases outside the gene matches. Per germline, CDR1 LNHDA and CDR2 SQIVND (reference sequence). CDR3 loop: CASSIDLGLAFYEQFF. The CDR3 coding sequence is TGTGCCAGTAGTATAGATCTGGGACTAGCATTCTATGAGCAGTTCTTC.

The chain couples TRBV6-8 to TRBJ1-5; tentatively, D is TRBD1 (5 bases). CDR3 length: 13 residues. Germline V gene sequence: CDR1 MNHGY, CDR2 SAAAGT. V dropped 7 bases and J dropped 4 bases, with 11 bases sitting between them. CDR3 nucleotides: TGTGCCAGCACCACCACAGGTAATCAGCCCCAGCATTTT. Its protein product is CASTTTGNQPQHF.